These T cell receptor beta chains were read from a single sample in a study of blood T cell repertoires in COVID-19. Sequencing used immunoSEQ multiplex PCR; TCRdb keeps in-frame clones, though not all of them. The sample includes fewer than 250,000 clones, 86% seen only once; the top ten take 2.2%. The sequencing input was peripheral blood. These receptors were taken from a woman aged 45-65 years with acute or convalescent COVID-19. Each CDR3 is given with its conserved first and last residue. The D gene is left open where the match is weak. Size tells how often a clone was seen (once, few, many) or the class of an expanded clone, and some rows leave it out.

>.|.|TRBV29-1|TRBJ1-1
TGCAGCGTTTCCGACACTGAAGCTTTCTTT
CSVSDTEAFF
>.|.|TRBV6-5|TRBJ1-4
TGTGCCAGCAGTCCCCTAGGGAGGGATGACGAAAAACTGTTTTTT
CASSPLGRDDEKLFF
>.|TRBD2|TRBV27|TRBJ2-1
TGTGCCAGCAGGGGACTAGCGGGAGACCAGTTCTTC
CASRGLAGDQFF
>.|.|TRBV28|TRBJ1-2
TGTGCCAGCAGCGAGAGATTGTGGGGCTACACCTTC
CASSERLWGYTF
>.|TRBD1|TRBV19|TRBJ1-1
TGTGCCAGTAGTTCGTTGACAGGGGGCCGCACTGAAGCTTTCTTT
CASSSLTGGRTEAFF
>many|.|TRBV6-4|TRBJ1-6
TGTGCCAGCAGTGAGGGGGCTAATTCACCCCTCCACTTT
CASSEGANSPLHF
>.|.|TRBV5-1|TRBJ2-2
TGCGCCAGCAGCTTGGAGGCCCAGTGGGGAGCCGGGGAGCTGTTTTTT
CASSLEAQWGAGELFF
>.|.|TRBV20-1|TRBJ2-1
TGCAGTGCTAGTAGGACCCGGGGTTTCAGCTCCTACAATGAGCAGTTCTTC
CSASRTRGFSSYNEQFF
>.|.|TRBV2|TRBJ2-1
TGTGCCAGCAGTTCGGGAAATGTCGCCCCGGGAGAGCAGTTCTTC
CASSSGNVAPGEQFF
>.|.|TRBV30|TRBJ2-2
TGTGCCTGGAGTGTCAGGGTTCCCGGGGAGCTGTTTTTT
CAWSVRVPGELFF
>.|.|TRBV12-3/TRBV12-4|TRBJ2-5
TGTGCCAGCAGTTTAGTGGGCCCCCAGTACTTC
CASSLVGPQYF
>.|TRBD1|TRBV7-3|TRBJ2-1
TGTGCCAGCAGCCCAAGACAGGGCGGGGAGCAGTTCTTC
CASSPRQGGEQFF
>once|.|TRBV30|TRBJ2-2
TGTGCCTGGAGGAGCGGAACCGACACCGGGGAGCTGTTTTTT
CAWRSGTDTGELFF
>.|.|TRBV24-1|TRBJ2-5
TGTGCCACCAGTGCCGTCTGGGGCGGGGAAGAGACCCAGTACTTC
CATSAVWGGEETQYF
>.|TRBD1|TRBV19|TRBJ1-2
TGTGCCAGTAGTATATATCCCCCCCGGGACAGGGGAAAGGGTGGCTACACCTTC
CASSIYPPRDRGKGGYTF
>few|.|TRBV7-8|TRBJ1-2
TGTGCCAGCAGCCGCGGGAACGGGTGGACCTTC
CASSRGNGWTF
>.|.|TRBV19|TRBJ2-7
TGTGCCAGTAGTATACGGTTTTCTAGCGCGGACTACGAGCAGTACTTC
CASSIRFSSADYEQYF
>.|TRBD1|TRBV4-3|TRBJ2-3
TGCGCCAGCAGCCAAGGGACAGGGGTCACAGATACGCAGTATTTT
CASSQGTGVTDTQYF
>few|TRBD2|TRBV7-8|TRBJ2-5
TGTGCCAGCAGCTTAGTGGTAGCGGGGGGGCTGGAAGAGACCCAGTACTTC
CASSLVVAGGLEETQYF
>.|.|TRBV5-6|TRBJ2-7
TGTGCCAGCAGCTTGGGGGCAGTAGGAACCACTCAAGGCTCCTACGAGCAGTACTTC
CASSLGAVGTTQGSYEQYF
>.|.|TRBV5-5|TRBJ2-7
TGTGCCAGCAGCTTACGGGGTCCATACTCCTACGAGCAGTACTTC
CASSLRGPYSYEQYF
>once|TRBD2|TRBV9|TRBJ2-1
TGTGCCAGCAGCCCTCTCCGGGGGGGCAATGAGCAGTTCTTC
CASSPLRGGNEQFF
>once|.|TRBV5-1|TRBJ2-3
TGCGCCAGCAGGGATAGGGGGGGCGCCGGAGATACGCAGTATTTT
CASRDRGGAGDTQYF